This TCR beta chain appears in the sequencing data of a study of T cells in Graves' hyperthyroidism and ophthalmopathy. The V end lost 1 base, the J end lost 0 bases, and 13 bases lay between the germline ends. Germline loops: CDR1 MNHNS, CDR2 SASEGT. CDR3 length equals 17 residues. This clonotype showed up just a few times. Its matching antigen is unknown. Whole-study findings and limits: A model of 13 V-J features distinguished ophthalmopathy from stable hyperthyroidism. Appearing also in blood were most of the thyroid clonotypes expanded above 0.001.

It was RNA transcripts that yielded the amplified TCR beta CDR3 regions. The TCR CDR3 first-round RT-PCR relied on the HTBI primer set. In TCRdb, the multiplex PCR reads were re-called with MiXCR into one record per CDR3 protein. The sample records approximately 200,000 distinct CDR3 sequences, around 17% being singletons. PBMCs stemmed from around 10 ml fresh peripheral blood. The sequence came from a man in his forties or fifties with Graves' hyperthyroidism. Sequenced sample: blood. The chain joins TRBV6-1 to TRBJ1-5; a weak D match, TRBD1 (5 bases). In DNA, the CDR3 is TGTGCCAGCAGTGAAGAGGAGGGGACTCGTAGCAATCAGCCCCAGCATTTT. Amino acid sequence: CASSEEEGTRSNQPQHF.